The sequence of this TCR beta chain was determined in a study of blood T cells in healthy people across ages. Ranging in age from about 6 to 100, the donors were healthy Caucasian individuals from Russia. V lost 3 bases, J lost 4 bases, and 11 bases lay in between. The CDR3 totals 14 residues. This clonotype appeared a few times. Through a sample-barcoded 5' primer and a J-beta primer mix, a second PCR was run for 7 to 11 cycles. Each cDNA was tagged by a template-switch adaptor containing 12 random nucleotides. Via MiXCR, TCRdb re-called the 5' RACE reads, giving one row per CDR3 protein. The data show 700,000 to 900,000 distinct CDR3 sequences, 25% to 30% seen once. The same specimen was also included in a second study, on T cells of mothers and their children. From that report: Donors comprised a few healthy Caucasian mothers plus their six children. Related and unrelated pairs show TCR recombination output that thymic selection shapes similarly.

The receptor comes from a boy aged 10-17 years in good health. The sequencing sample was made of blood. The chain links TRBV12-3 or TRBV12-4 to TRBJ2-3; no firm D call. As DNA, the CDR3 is TGTGCCAGCAGTTTTGGTGGTACACCAGATACGCAGTATTTT. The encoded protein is CASSFGGTPDTQYF.